Presented here are 4 T cell receptor beta chains from one specimen sequenced in a study of T-cell reconstitution after alpha-beta-depleted transplantation in children. For TCRbeta, the library was prepared with unique molecular identifiers. TCRdb reprocessed the PCR reads via MiXCR and lists one record per CDR3 protein. The sample carries just under 250,000 distinct CDR3 sequences, more than 20% recorded once. Source: PBMCs, taken before TCRalphabeta/CD19-depleted stem cell transplant. The receptors come from a girl aged 2 to 9 with Fanconi anemia, due to receive a stem cell transplant.

This clonotype showed up just a few times. The chain has TRBV20-1 and TRBJ2-3, with D uncertain. V lost 7 bases and J 2 bases, leaving 10 bases between the germline ends. Germline CDR1 DFQATT, CDR2 SNEGSKA (reference sequence). There are 12 residues in the CDR3. The CDR3 sequence is CSERPPTDTQYF. In nucleotides, the CDR3 is TGCAGTGAGCGTCCTCCCACAGATACGCAGTATTTT.

The sample holds many counts of this clonotype. This chain joins TRBV6-1 and TRBJ1-5, with 7 bases that match TRBD1. The CDR3 is made up of 16 amino acids. Looked up from germline, CDR1 is MNHNS and CDR2 is SASEGT. After removal of 5 bases from V and 4 bases from J, the junction contained 11 bases not matched to a gene. The CDR3 region is CASSQDRPNRNQPQHF. The CDR3 DNA follows: TGTGCCAGCAGTCAGGACAGGCCAAATAGGAATCAGCCCCAGCATTTT.

This clonotype occurred many times. The J gene is TRBJ2-7, the V gene TRBV4-2; 7 bases agree with TRBD2. CDR1 and CDR2 (germline): LGHNA, YNFKEQ. This CDR3 spans 16 amino acids. Germline trimming cut 0 bases from V and 5 bases from J; bases unmatched to any gene: 10. The CDR3 bases are TGTGCCAGCAGCCAAGATATGGGGACTATGTCCAACGAGCAGTACTTC. Encoded protein: CASSQDMGTMSNEQYF.

The V gene is TRBV4-2, the J gene TRBJ2-5; no clear D. The germline V and J ends were trimmed by 0 bases and 3 bases, with 11 bases remaining between them. This CDR3 comprises 15 residues. Looked up from germline, CDR1 is LGHNA and CDR2 is YNFKEQ. CDR3 residues: CASSQDWSRKETQYF. The CDR3 bases are TGTGCCAGCAGCCAAGATTGGAGCAGAAAAGAGACCCAGTACTTC.